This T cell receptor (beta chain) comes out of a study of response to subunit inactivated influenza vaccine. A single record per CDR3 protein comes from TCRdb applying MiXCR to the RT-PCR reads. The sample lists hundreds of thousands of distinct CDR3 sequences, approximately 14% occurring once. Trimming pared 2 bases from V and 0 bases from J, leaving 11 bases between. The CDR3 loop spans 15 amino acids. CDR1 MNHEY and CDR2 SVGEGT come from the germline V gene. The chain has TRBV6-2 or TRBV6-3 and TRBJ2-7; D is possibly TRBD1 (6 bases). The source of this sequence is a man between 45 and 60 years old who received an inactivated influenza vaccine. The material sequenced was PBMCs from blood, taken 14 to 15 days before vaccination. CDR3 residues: CASSYPTGTSYEQYF. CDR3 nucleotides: TGTGCCAGCAGTTACCCGACAGGAACCTCCTACGAGCAGTACTTC.